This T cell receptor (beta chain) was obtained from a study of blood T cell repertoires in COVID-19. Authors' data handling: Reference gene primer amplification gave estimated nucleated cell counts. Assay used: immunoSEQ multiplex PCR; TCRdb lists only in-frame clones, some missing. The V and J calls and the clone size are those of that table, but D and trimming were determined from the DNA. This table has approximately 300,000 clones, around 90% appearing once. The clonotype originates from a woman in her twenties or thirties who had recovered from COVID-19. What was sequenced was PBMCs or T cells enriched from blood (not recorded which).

The CDR3 is CASSEDRNEQFF. DNA of the CDR3: TGTGCCAGCAGCGAGGATCGCAATGAGCAGTTCTTC. The V and J genes are TRBV11-3 and TRBJ2-1; the D is unclear. From germline, CDR1 is SGHNT and CDR2 YENEEA. Trimming took 5 bases from V and 6 from J, leaving 8 bases between them. The length of the CDR3 is 12 residues.